This T cell receptor beta chain was captured in a study of cytomegalovirus exposure and HLA in healthy donors. Per germline, CDR1 SGHTA and CDR2 FQGNSA. The CDR3 contains 13 residues. V lost 4 bases, J lost 5 bases, and 8 bases lay in between. As concerns this clone: The antigen is unknown. Other DNA sequences in the sample encode the same CDR3.

General study findings and limits: Specificity of three CMV-associated chains for CMV antigens was verified in vitro.

Measured with immunoSEQ multiplex PCR; TCRdb has only the in-frame clones, and not every one. The sample consists of around 260,000 clones, 90% of them appearing once. The origin of this receptor is a woman in her 30s in good health and CMV-seronegative. The rearrangement uses TRBV7-2 and TRBJ2-2; no firm D call. Sample: PBMCs. The CDR3: CASSSSLTGELFF. The CDR3, as DNA: TGTGCCAGCAGCTCCAGTCTAACCGGGGAGCTGTTTTTT.